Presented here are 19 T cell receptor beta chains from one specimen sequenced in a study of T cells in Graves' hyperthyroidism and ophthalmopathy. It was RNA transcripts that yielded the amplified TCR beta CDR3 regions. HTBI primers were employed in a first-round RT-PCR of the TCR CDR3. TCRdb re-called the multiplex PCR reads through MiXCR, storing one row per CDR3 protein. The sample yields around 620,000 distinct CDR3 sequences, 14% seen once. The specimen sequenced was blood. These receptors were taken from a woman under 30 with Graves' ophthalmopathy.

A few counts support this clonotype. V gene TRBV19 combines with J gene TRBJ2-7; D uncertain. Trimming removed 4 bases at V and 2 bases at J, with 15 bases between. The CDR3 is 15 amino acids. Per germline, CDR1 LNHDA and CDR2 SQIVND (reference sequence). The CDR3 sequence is CASSTASADTYEQYF. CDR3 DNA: TGTGCCAGTAGTACCGCGTCAGCTGATACCTACGAGCAGTACTTC.

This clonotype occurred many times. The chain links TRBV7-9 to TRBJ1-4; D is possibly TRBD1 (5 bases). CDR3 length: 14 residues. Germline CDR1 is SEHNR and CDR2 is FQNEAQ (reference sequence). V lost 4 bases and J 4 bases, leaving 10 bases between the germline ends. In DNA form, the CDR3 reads TGTGCCAGCAGCTGGGGCAGCCTTAATGAAAAACTGTTTTTT. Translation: CASSWGSLNEKLFF.

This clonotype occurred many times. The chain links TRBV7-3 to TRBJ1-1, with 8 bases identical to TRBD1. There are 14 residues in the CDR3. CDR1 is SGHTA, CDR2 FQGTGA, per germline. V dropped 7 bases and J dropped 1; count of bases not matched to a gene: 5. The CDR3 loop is CASTLDRENTEAFF. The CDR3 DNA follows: TGTGCCAGCACCTTGGACAGGGAGAACACTGAAGCTTTCTTT. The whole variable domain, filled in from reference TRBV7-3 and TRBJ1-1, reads GAGVSQTPSNKVTEKGKYVELRCDPISGHTALYWYRQSLGQGPEFLIYFQGTGAADDSGLPNDRFFAVRPEGSVSTLKIQRTERGDSAVYLCASTLDRENTEAFFGQGTRLTVV.

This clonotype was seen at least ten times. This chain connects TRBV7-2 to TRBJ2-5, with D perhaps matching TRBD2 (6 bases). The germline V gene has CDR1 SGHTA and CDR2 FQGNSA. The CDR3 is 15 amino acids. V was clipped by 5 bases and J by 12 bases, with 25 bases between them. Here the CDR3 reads CASSQQAGAGGLEYF. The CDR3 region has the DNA TGTGCCAGCAGCCAACAGGCCGGAGCGGGCGGCCTGGAGTACTTC.

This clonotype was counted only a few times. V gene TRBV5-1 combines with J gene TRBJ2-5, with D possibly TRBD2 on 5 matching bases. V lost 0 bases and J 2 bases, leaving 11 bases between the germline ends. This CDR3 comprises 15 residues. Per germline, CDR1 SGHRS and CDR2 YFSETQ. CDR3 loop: CASSLERLTQETQYF. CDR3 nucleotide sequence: TGCGCCAGCAGCTTGGAGCGGCTTACACAAGAGACCCAGTACTTC.

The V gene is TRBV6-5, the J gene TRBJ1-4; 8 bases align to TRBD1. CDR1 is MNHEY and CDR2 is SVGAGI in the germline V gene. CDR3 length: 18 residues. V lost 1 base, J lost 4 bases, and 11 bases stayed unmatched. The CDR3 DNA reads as TGTGCCAGCAGTTACTTAACCACCGGGACAGGCCTTAATGAAAAACTGTTTTTT. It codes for CASSYLTTGTGLNEKLFF.

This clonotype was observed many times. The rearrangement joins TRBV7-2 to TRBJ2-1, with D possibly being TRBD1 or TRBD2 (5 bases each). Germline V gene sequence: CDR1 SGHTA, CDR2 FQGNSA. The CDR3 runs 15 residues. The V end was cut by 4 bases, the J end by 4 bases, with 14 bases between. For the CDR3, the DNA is TGTGCCAGCAGCTCAGACGGGACCACGTACAATGAGCAGTTCTTC. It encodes CASSSDGTTYNEQFF.

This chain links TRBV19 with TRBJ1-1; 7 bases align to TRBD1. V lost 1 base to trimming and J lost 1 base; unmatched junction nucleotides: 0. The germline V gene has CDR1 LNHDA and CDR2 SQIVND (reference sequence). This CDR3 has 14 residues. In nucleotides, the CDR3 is TGTGCCAGTAGTATAGGGACAGGGAACACTGAAGCTTTCTTT. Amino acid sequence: CASSIGTGNTEAFF.

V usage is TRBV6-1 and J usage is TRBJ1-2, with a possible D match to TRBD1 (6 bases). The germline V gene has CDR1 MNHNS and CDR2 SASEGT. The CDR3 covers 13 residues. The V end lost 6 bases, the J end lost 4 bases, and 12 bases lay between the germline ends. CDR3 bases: TGTGCCAGCAGAGGACAGCTCTCCTATGGCTACACCTTC. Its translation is CASRGQLSYGYTF.

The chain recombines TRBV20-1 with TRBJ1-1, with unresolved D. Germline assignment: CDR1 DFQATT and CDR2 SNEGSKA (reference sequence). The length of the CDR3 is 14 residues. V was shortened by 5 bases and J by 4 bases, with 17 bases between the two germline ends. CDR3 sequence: CSAHRETRGTEAFF. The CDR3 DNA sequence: TGCAGTGCTCATCGAGAGACCCGGGGCACTGAAGCTTTCTTT.

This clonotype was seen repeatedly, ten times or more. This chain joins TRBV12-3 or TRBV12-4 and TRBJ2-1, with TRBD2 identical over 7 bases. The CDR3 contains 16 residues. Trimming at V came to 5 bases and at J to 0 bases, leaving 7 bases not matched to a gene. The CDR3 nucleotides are TGTGCCAGCAGTAATAGCGGGTATAGCTCCTACAATGAGCAGTTCTTC. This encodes CASSNSGYSSYNEQFF.

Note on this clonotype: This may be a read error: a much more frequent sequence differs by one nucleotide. CDR3 loop: CASSVESQTRGGQFF. CDR3 in DNA: TGTGCCAGCAGCGTAGAGTCCCAGACAAGAGGAGGGCAGTTCTTC. V is TRBV9 and J is TRBJ2-1, with a weak D call TRBD2 (5 bases). The CDR3 has 15 amino acids. V was clipped by 0 bases and J by 12 bases, with 19 bases between them. The germline V gene has CDR1 SGDLS and CDR2 YYNGEE.

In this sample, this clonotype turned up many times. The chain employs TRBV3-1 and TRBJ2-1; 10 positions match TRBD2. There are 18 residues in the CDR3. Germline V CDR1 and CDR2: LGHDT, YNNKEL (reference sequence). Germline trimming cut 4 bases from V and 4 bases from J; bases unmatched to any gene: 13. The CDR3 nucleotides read TGTGCCAGCAGCCCCCGGGGGCTAGCGGGGGCGAGATACAATGAGCAGTTCTTC. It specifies CASSPRGLAGARYNEQFF.

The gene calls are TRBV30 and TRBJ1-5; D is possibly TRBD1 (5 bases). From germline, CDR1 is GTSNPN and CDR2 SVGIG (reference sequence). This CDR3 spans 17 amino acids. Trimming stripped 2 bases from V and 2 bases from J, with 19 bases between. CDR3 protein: CAWSRQGGVIGNQPQHF. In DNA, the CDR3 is TGTGCCTGGAGTAGGCAGGGCGGGGTTATAGGCAATCAGCCCCAGCATTTT.

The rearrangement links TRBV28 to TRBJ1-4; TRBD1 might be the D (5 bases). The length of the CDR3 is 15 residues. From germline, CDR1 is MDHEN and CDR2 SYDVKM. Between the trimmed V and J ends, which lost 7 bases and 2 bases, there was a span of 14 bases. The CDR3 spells CASTLGDRTNEKLFF. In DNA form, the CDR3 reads TGTGCCAGCACCCTGGGGGACCGGACTAATGAAAAACTGTTTTTT.

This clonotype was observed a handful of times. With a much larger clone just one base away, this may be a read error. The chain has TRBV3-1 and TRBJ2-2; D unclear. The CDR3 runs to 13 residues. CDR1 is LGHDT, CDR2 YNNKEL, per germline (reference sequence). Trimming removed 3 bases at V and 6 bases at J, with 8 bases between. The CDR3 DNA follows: TGTGCCAGCAGCCAGGTCGGGCCCGGGGAGCTGTTTTTT. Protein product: CASSQVGPGELFF. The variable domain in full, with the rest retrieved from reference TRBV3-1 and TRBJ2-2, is DTAVSQTPKYLVTQMGNDKSIKCEQNLGHDTMYWYKQDSKKFLKIMFSYNNKELIINETVPNRFSPKSPDKAHLNLHINSLELGDSAVYFCASSQVGPGELFFGEGSRLTVL.

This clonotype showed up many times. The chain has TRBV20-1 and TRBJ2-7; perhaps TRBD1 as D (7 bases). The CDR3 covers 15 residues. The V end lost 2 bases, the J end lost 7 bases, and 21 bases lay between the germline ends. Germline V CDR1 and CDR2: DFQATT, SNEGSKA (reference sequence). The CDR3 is CSARKTGQGGREQYF. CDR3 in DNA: TGCAGTGCTAGAAAGACGGGGCAGGGGGGTCGAGAGCAGTACTTC.

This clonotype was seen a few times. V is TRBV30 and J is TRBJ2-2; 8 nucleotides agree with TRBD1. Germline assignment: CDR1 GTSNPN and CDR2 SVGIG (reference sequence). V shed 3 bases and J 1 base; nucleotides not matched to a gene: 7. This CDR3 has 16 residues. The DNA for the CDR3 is TGTGCCTGGAGGGACAGGGACAACTTGAACACCGGGGAGCTGTTTTTT. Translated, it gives CAWRDRDNLNTGELFF. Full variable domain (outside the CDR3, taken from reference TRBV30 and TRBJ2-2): SQTIHQWPATLVQPVGSPLSLECTVEGTSNPNLYWYRQAAGRGLQLLFYSVGIGQISSEVPQNLSASRPQDRQFILSSKKLLLSDSGFYLCAWRDRDNLNTGELFFGEGSRLTVL.

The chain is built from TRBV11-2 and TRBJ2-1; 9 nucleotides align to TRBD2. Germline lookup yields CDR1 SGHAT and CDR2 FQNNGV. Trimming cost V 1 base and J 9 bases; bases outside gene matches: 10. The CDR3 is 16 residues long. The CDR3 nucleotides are TGTGCCAGCAGCTTAGTATCGGCGGGAGGGCCGGGTGAGCAGTTCTTC. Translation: CASSLVSAGGPGEQFF.